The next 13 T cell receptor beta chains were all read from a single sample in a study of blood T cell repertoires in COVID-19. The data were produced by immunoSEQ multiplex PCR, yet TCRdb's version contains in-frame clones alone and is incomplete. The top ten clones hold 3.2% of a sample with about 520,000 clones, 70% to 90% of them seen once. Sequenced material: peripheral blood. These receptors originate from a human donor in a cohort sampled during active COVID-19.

In nucleotides, the CDR3 is TGTGCCAGCAGCTCGGGACTAGCGCAACCCTACAATGAGCAGTTCTTC. It is translated as CASSSGLAQPYNEQFF. The gene calls are TRBV7-3 and TRBJ2-1; 10 nucleotides match TRBD2. The germline gives CDR1 SGHTA, CDR2 FQGTGA. J was trimmed by 2 bases and V by 4 bases; bases with no gene match: 5. The CDR3 length is 16 residues.

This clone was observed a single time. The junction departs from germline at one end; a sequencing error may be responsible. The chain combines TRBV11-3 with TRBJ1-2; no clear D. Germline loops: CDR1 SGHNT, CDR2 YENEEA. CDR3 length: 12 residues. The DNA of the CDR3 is TGTGCCAGCAGCTTAGACGGACTCCTCCCCAGCTTC. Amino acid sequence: CASSLDGLLPSF.

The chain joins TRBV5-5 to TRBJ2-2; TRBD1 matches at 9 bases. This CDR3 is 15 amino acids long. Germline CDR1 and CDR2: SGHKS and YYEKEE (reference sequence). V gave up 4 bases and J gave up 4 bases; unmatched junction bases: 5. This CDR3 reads CASSTRDRVTGELFF. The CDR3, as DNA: TGTGCCAGCAGCACCCGGGACAGGGTCACCGGGGAGCTGTTTTTT.

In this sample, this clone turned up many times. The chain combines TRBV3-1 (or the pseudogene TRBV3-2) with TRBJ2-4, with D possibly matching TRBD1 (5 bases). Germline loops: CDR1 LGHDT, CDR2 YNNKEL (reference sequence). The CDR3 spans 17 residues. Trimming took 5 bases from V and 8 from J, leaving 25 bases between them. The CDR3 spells CASSSPLRGREVDIQYF. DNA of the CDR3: TGTGCCAGCAGCTCCCCTCTTAGGGGTAGAGAGGTAGACATTCAGTACTTC.

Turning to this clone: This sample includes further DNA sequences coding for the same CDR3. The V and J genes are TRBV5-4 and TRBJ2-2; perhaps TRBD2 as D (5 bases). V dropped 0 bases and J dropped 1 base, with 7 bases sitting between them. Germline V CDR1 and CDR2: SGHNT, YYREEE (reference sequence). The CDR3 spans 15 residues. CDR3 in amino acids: CASSLGGENTGELFF. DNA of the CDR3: TGTGCCAGCAGCTTGGGGGGAGAGAACACCGGGGAGCTGTTTTTT. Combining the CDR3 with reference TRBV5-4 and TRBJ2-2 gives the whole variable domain ETGVTQSPTHLIKTRGQQVTLRCSSQSGHNTVSWYQQALGQGPQFIFQYYREEENGRGNFPPRFSGLQFPNYSSELNVNALELDDSALYLCASSLGGENTGELFFGEGSRLTVL.

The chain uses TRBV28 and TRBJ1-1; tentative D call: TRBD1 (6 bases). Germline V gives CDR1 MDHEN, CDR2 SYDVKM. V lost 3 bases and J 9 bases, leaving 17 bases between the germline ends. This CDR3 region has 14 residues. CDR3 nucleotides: TGTGCCAGCAGTTTCCACAGGGCCCCAGGGAAAGCTTTCTTT. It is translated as CASSFHRAPGKAFF.

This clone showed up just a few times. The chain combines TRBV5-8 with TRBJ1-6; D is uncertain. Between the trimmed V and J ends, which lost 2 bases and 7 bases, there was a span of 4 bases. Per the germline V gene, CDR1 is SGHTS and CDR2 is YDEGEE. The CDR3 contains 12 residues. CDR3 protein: CASSFRNSPLHF. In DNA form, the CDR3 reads TGTGCCAGCAGCTTCAGGAATTCACCCCTCCACTTT.

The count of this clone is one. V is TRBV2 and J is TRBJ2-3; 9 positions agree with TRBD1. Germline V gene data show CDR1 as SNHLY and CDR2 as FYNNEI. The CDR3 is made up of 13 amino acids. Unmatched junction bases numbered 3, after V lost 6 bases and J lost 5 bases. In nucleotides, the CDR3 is TGTGCCAGCAGGGGGACAGGGAGAGATACGCAGTATTTT. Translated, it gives CASRGTGRDTQYF.

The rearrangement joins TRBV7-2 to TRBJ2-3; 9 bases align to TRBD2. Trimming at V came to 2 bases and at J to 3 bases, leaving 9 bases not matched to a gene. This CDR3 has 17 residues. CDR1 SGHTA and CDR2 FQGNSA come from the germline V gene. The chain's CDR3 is CASSLLREGPRTDTQYF. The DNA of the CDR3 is TGTGCCAGCAGCTTATTGCGGGAGGGGCCGCGTACAGATACGCAGTATTTT.

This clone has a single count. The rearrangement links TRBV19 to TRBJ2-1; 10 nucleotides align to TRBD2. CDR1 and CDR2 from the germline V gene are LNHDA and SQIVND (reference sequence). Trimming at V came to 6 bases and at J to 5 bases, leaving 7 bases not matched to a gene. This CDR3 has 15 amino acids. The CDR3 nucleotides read TGTGCCAGTAGACTAGCGGGAATTGAGGACAATGAGCAGTTCTTC. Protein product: CASRLAGIEDNEQFF.

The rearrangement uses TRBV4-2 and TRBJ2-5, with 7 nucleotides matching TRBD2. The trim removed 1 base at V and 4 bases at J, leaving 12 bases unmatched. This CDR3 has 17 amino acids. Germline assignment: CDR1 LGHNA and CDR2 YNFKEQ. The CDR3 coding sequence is TGTGCCAGCAGCCAAGGTTTAAGTCTAACGGGGGGAGAGACCCAGTACTTC. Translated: CASSQGLSLTGGETQYF.

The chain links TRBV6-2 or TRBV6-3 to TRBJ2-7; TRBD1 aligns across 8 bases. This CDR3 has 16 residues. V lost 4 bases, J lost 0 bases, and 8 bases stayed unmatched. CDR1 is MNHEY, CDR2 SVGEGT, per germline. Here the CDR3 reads CASSSLRTGSSYEQYF. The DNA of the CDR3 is TGTGCCAGCAGTTCCCTCAGGACAGGGAGCTCCTACGAGCAGTACTTC.

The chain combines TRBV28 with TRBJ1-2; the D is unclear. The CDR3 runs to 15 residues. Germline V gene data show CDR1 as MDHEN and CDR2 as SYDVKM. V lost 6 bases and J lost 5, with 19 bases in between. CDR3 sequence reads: CASSPTNTRSYGYTF. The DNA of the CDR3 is TGTGCCAGCAGCCCGACTAACACCAGGAGTTATGGCTACACCTTC.